The 25 T cell receptor beta chains in this list originate from one sample, sequenced in a study of T cell responses to AZD1222 COVID-19 vaccine. The data were produced by immunoSEQ multiplex PCR, yet TCRdb's version contains in-frame clones alone and is incomplete. The sample contains some 110,000 clones, 88% of which appear only once. Sequenced material: peripheral blood, taken on day 0 of AZD1222 vaccination. All receptors come from an adult in good health.

V and J are TRBV4-1 and TRBJ2-6; no reliable D call. This CDR3 has 18 residues. Trimming took 0 bases from V and 0 from J, leaving 12 bases between them. Looked up from germline, CDR1 is MGHRA and CDR2 is YSYEKL. The CDR3 sequence is CASSQDSTALSGANVLTF. CDR3 bases: TGCGCCAGCAGCCAAGATTCGACCGCCCTCTCTGGGGCCAACGTCCTGACTTTC.

The chain employs TRBV4-1 and TRBJ2-7; D is possibly TRBD2 (6 bases). This CDR3 is 14 amino acids long. V lost 3 bases to trimming and J lost 4 bases, with 13 bases between them. Germline CDR1 and CDR2: MGHRA and YSYEKL. The CDR3 region has the DNA TGCGCCAGCAGCCAGGAGACTAGTAGATACGAGCAGTACTTC. Its protein is CASSQETSRYEQYF.

The chain links TRBV27 to TRBJ1-4, with D possibly matching TRBD1 (5 bases). Germline V gene data show CDR1 as MNHEY and CDR2 as SMNVEV (reference sequence). The CDR3 totals 15 residues. Trimming removed 3 bases from V and 4 bases from J, with 12 bases in between. The CDR3 DNA sequence: TGTGCCAGCAGTTTTTTGGGGACCAATAATGAAAAACTGTTTTTT. Its protein product is CASSFLGTNNEKLFF.

This chain connects TRBV4-2 to TRBJ2-7, with D perhaps matching TRBD1 or TRBD2 (5 bases each). Germline CDR1 is LGHNA and CDR2 is YNFKEQ. V was shortened by 0 bases and J by 9 bases, with 15 bases between the two germline ends. This CDR3 contains 14 residues. CDR3 residues: CASSQDRGAGTQYF. The CDR3 DNA sequence: TGTGCCAGCAGCCAAGATAGAGGGGCTGGTACGCAGTACTTC.

This chain uses TRBV6-1 with TRBJ2-3; TRBD2 aligns across 8 bases. Germline V gene sequence: CDR1 MNHNS, CDR2 SASEGT. The V and J ends lost 4 bases and 4 bases, in that order; junction bases with no gene match: 10. The CDR3 is made up of 16 amino acids. This CDR3 is CASSGSGAWRADTQYF. The CDR3 DNA reads as TGTGCCAGCAGTGGTAGCGGGGCCTGGAGGGCAGATACGCAGTATTTT.

As DNA, the CDR3 is TGTGCCAGCAGCTTCCACGGACTAGCGGGAATCTATGAGCAGTTCTTC. It is translated as CASSFHGLAGIYEQFF. The chain recombines TRBV7-2 with TRBJ2-1; 12 bases match TRBD2. Germline V gene data show CDR1 as SGHTA and CDR2 as FQGNSA. The CDR3 covers 16 residues. The V segment lost 3 bases and the J segment 8 bases; nucleotides outside the gene matches: 8.

V is TRBV6-1 and J is TRBJ1-1, with 9 bases identical to TRBD1. The germline gives CDR1 MNHNS, CDR2 SASEGT. CDR3 length: 15 residues. V shed 3 bases, J shed 0 bases, and the junction held 2 bases outside the gene matches. CDR3: CASSEDRGMNTEAFF. CDR3 in DNA: TGTGCCAGCAGTGAGGACAGGGGTATGAACACTGAAGCTTTCTTT.

CDR3 bases: TGTGCCAGCAGCGTGACGACAGGAGCGTCTAACTATGGCTACACCTTC. It translates to CASSVTTGASNYGYTF. The rearrangement joins TRBV9 to TRBJ1-2; D possibly corresponds to TRBD1 (6 bases). The CDR3 length is 16 residues. Germline assignment: CDR1 SGDLS and CDR2 YYNGEE. V lost 2 bases and J 0 bases, leaving 14 bases between the germline ends.

V gene TRBV2 combines with J gene TRBJ1-6; TRBD1 matches 7 bases. Per the germline V gene, CDR1 is SNHLY and CDR2 is FYNNEI. This CDR3 is 14 amino acids long. V lost 3 bases, J lost 10 bases, and 6 bases stayed unmatched. CDR3 loop: CASSETGRGSPLHF. CDR3 sequence (DNA): TGTGCCAGCAGTGAGACAGGGCGGGGATCACCCCTCCACTTT.

The V gene is TRBV19, the J gene TRBJ1-6, with D perhaps TRBD1 (5 bases). CDR1 is LNHDA and CDR2 is SQIVND in the germline V gene (reference sequence). The CDR3 has 13 residues. The V end lost 4 bases, the J end lost 7 bases, and 8 bases lay between the germline ends. The CDR3 DNA reads as TGTGCCAGTAGTACCGACAGAAATTCACCCCTCCACTTT. Its translation: CASSTDRNSPLHF.

The chain has TRBV2 and TRBJ2-3, with 9 positions matching TRBD2. The ends lost 3 bases at V and 4 bases at J; junction bases unmatched: 11. Germline loops: CDR1 SNHLY, CDR2 FYNNEI. CDR3 length equals 17 residues. The CDR3 is CASSEGPGLAASDTQYF. DNA for the CDR3: TGTGCCAGCAGTGAGGGGCCGGGACTAGCCGCCTCAGATACGCAGTATTTT.

This clone has more than one count but fewer than ten. The rearrangement uses TRBV11-2 and TRBJ2-7; D remains unclear. Deletions cut 5 bases from V and 5 bases from J, with 28 bases between. The CDR3 sequence is 18 residues long. Germline CDR1 is SGHAT and CDR2 is FQNNGV. As DNA, the CDR3 is TGTGCCAGCAGCCGCCACGCCGGGTCGGTCACCCAACCGAACGAGCAGTACTTC. It codes for CASSRHAGSVTQPNEQYF.

The sample holds one count of this clone. The chain combines TRBV19 with TRBJ2-3; D is possibly TRBD2 (6 bases). V lost 3 bases, J lost 1 base, and 17 bases lay in between. The CDR3 consists of 17 residues. Germline CDR1 LNHDA, CDR2 SQIVND (reference sequence). CDR3 amino acids: CASSIGRPSEGTDTQYF. Here the CDR3 DNA reads TGTGCCAGTAGTATTGGGCGGCCTAGCGAGGGCACAGATACGCAGTATTTT.

The chain joins TRBV7-9 to TRBJ2-7; D is unresolved. The germline V gene has CDR1 SEHNR and CDR2 FQNEAQ (reference sequence). There are 15 residues in the CDR3. Between the trimmed V and J ends, which lost 5 bases and 3 bases, there was a span of 17 bases. The CDR3 loop reads CASSHGDGLGYEQYF. The DNA for the CDR3 is TGTGCCAGCAGCCACGGTGACGGGCTGGGCTACGAGCAGTACTTC. The whole variable domain, filled in from reference TRBV7-9 and TRBJ2-7, reads DTGVSQNPRHKITKRGQNVTFRCDPISEHNRLYWYRQTLGQGPEFLTYFQNEAQLEKSRLLSDRFSAERPKGSFSTLEIQRTEQGDSAMYLCASSHGDGLGYEQYFGPGTRLTVT.

This clone appeared a single time. The rearrangement links TRBV29-1 to TRBJ1-1; D gene uncertain. The germline V gene has CDR1 SQVTM and CDR2 ANQGSEA. V shed 7 bases and J shed 1 base, with 4 bases lying between them. The CDR3 runs 10 residues. CDR3 DNA: TGCAGCGCCGGGAACACTGAAGCTTTCTTT. This encodes CSAGNTEAFF. Drawing the rest from reference TRBV29-1 and TRBJ1-1, the complete variable domain is SAVISQKPSRDICQRGTSLTIQCQVDSQVTMMFWYRQQPGQSLTLIATANQGSEATYESGFVIDKFPISRPNLTFSTLTVSNMSPEDSSIYLCSAGNTEAFFGQGTRLTVV.

The CDR3 protein is CASSEGGPYNEQFF. DNA for the CDR3: TGCGCCAGCAGTGAAGGCGGGCCGTACAATGAGCAGTTCTTC. The chain employs TRBV10-1 and TRBJ2-1; the D gene is possibly TRBD2 (5 bases). The ends were cut back, 3 bases at V and 4 bases at J, with 10 bases in the middle. The CDR3 is 14 amino acids. CDR1 and CDR2 (germline): WNHNN, SYGVQD (reference sequence).

Only one count was recorded for this clone. The V gene is TRBV30, the J gene TRBJ1-3; the D gene is possibly TRBD1 (5 bases). Trimming pared 4 bases from V and 1 base from J, leaving 14 bases between. Germline CDR1 reads GTSNPN; CDR2 reads SVGIG (reference sequence). The CDR3 consists of 15 residues. The CDR3 DNA reads as TGTGCCTGGATTAAAATAAGGGGTTCTGGAAACACCATATATTTT. Its protein product is CAWIKIRGSGNTIYF. The whole variable domain, filled in from reference TRBV30 and TRBJ1-3, reads SQTIHQWPATLVQPVGSPLSLECTVEGTSNPNLYWYRQAAGRGLQLLFYSVGIGQISSEVPQNLSASRPQDRQFILSSKKLLLSDSGFYLCAWIKIRGSGNTIYFGEGSWLTVV.

CDR3 residues: CASSLPLAGGRARNEQFF. For the CDR3, the DNA is TGTGCCAGCAGTTTACCACTAGCGGGAGGAAGGGCTCGGAATGAGCAGTTCTTC. This chain connects TRBV11-2 to TRBJ2-1; 12 bases line up with TRBD2. The CDR3 extends over 18 amino acids. The V segment lost 6 bases and the J segment 7 bases; nucleotides outside the gene matches: 16. Germline CDR1 SGHAT, CDR2 FQNNGV. Drawing the rest from reference TRBV11-2 and TRBJ2-1, the complete variable domain is EAGVAQSPRYKIIEKRQSVAFWCNPISGHATLYWYQQILGQGPKLLIQFQNNGVVDDSQLPKDRFSAERLKGVDSTLKIQPAKLEDSAVYLCASSLPLAGGRARNEQFFGPGTRLTVL.

CDR3 in DNA: TGTGCCAGCAGCCAGGACCCTAACGAGCAGTACTTC. It codes for CASSQDPNEQYF. The gene calls are TRBV3-1 (or the pseudogene TRBV3-2) and TRBJ2-7, with unresolved D. The CDR3 is 12 amino acids. The germline V gene encodes CDR1 LGHDT and CDR2 YNNKEL (reference sequence). Trimming took off 3 bases at V and 5 bases at J, with 8 bases between the two ends.

This chain links TRBV7-7 with TRBJ2-7, with 7 bases fitting TRBD2. With 1 base clipped from V and 7 bases from J, the junction kept 4 bases outside the gene matches. The CDR3 totals 13 residues. Germline CDR1 is SSHAT and CDR2 is FNYEAQ (reference sequence). In DNA, the CDR3 is TGTGCCAGCAGCTTAGTCGGGGGGAGGGAGCAGTACTTC. Its translation: CASSLVGGREQYF.

J is TRBJ2-7 and V is TRBV7-8, with D unclear. From germline, CDR1 is SGHVS and CDR2 FQNEAQ. The V end lost 2 bases, the J end lost 4 bases, and 9 bases lay between the germline ends. This CDR3 contains 13 residues. The CDR3 DNA reads TGTGCCAGCAGCTTAACGAGAGGATACGAGCAGTACTTC. It codes for CASSLTRGYEQYF. Supplemented by reference TRBV7-8 and TRBJ2-7, the full variable domain reads GAGVSQSPRYKVAKRGQDVALRCDPISGHVSLFWYQQALGQGPEFLTYFQNEAQLDKSGLPSDRFFAERPEGSVSTLKIQRTQQEDSAVYLCASSLTRGYEQYFGPGTRLTVT.

The chain links TRBV6-2 or TRBV6-3 to TRBJ2-3, with D possibly TRBD1 on 6 matching bases. V was trimmed by 2 bases and J by 0 bases, leaving 9 bases between them. The CDR3 has 15 amino acids. Germline CDR1 reads MNHEY; CDR2 reads SVGEGT. The CDR3 DNA sequence: TGTGCCAGCAGTTACCGGGACACCAGCACAGATACGCAGTATTTT. Its protein is CASSYRDTSTDTQYF.

The chain employs TRBV2 and TRBJ2-5, with a weak D call TRBD2 (5 bases). CDR3 size: 15 residues. Trimming shortened V by 4 bases and J by 6 bases, and 18 bases separated the two germline ends. Germline CDR1 reads SNHLY; CDR2 reads FYNNEI. The CDR3 loop is CASSGELGPRKTQYF. Here the CDR3 DNA reads TGTGCCAGCAGTGGGGAGTTGGGCCCGCGAAAGACCCAGTACTTC.

This chain connects TRBV25-1 to TRBJ1-3, with unresolved D. The CDR3 length is 14 residues. The V end was cut by 2 bases, the J end by 1 base, with 6 bases between. Germline CDR1 MGHDK, CDR2 SYGVNS. CDR3 nucleotide sequence: TGTGCCAGCAGTGAAGAGGGTTCTGGAAACACCATATATTTT. It translates to CASSEEGSGNTIYF.

CDR3 sequence reads: CASSPTRTRISYEQYF. The CDR3 DNA is TGTGCCAGCAGTCCCACTCGGACACGGATATCCTACGAGCAGTACTTC. This chain joins TRBV28 and TRBJ2-7; possible D gene TRBD1, 5 bases. In germline, CDR1 is MDHEN, CDR2 SYDVKM. Between the trimmed V and J ends, which lost 5 bases and 1 base, there was a span of 18 bases. The CDR3 sequence is 16 residues long.